The next 26 T cell receptor beta chains were all read from a single sample in a study of blood T cells in healthy people across ages. The authors ran a second PCR of roughly 6 to 12 cycles using a sample-barcoded 5' primer and a J-beta primer mix. TCRdb recomputed calls from the 5' RACE reads with MiXCR, one row per CDR3 protein. The sample lists 750,000 to 850,000 distinct CDR3 sequences, just under 25% occurring once. The sample was also reused in another study, on T cells of mothers and their children.

The sequenced sample consisted of blood. The source is a boy aged 5 to 17 in good health.

The chain is built from TRBV5-5 and TRBJ2-5; D gene unclear. Germline V gene sequence: CDR1 SGHKS, CDR2 YYEKEE (reference sequence). V gave up 4 bases and J gave up 1 base, with 17 bases separating them. CDR3 size: 16 residues. Here the CDR3 reads CASSRNQQDRQETQYF. The CDR3 region has the DNA TGTGCCAGCAGCCGGAACCAGCAGGATCGCCAAGAGACCCAGTACTTC.

In the case of this clonotype: A single base separates this from a much larger clone, so it may be a read error. The chain has TRBV6-6 and TRBJ2-7, with D perhaps TRBD1 (5 bases). CDR3 length: 13 amino acids. CDR1 is MNHNY and CDR2 is SVGAGI in the germline V gene (reference sequence). Trimming took 2 bases from V and 2 from J, leaving 7 bases between them. Written as DNA, the CDR3 is TGTGCCAGCAGTTACCGACAGACCTACGAGCAGTACTTC. It specifies CASSYRQTYEQYF.

The chain employs TRBV28 and TRBJ2-5; D ambiguous. Germline V gene sequence: CDR1 MDHEN, CDR2 SYDVKM. V lost 5 bases and J lost 5, with 12 bases in between. There are 13 residues in the CDR3. The CDR3: CASSSRLLETQYF. The CDR3, as DNA: TGTGCCAGCAGTAGTAGGCTTCTGGAGACCCAGTACTTC.

In DNA, the CDR3 is TGTGCCTGGAGTGTCGAGCCGGGAGAGACCCAGTACTTC. Its protein product is CAWSVEPGETQYF. V usage is TRBV30 and J usage is TRBJ2-5; D unresolved. CDR1 is GTSNPN and CDR2 is SVGIG in the germline V gene (reference sequence). Trimming removed 0 bases from V and 4 bases from J, with 9 bases in between. The CDR3 is 13 residues long.

This chain links TRBV24-1 with TRBJ2-1; D may be TRBD1 or TRBD2 (5 bases each). Gene TRBJ2-5 matches the end of the DNA better, so the J call may be wrong. This CDR3 is built from 16 residues. Germline loops: CDR1 KGHDR, CDR2 SFDVKD. The chain's CDR3 is CATSDIGTSGRGTQYF. CDR3 sequence (DNA): TGTGCCACCAGTGACATTGGGACGAGTGGACGGGGGACCCAGTACTTC.

The chain combines TRBV28 with TRBJ2-7, with D possibly TRBD1 on 6 matching bases. The CDR3 sequence is 15 residues long. Looked up from germline, CDR1 is MDHEN and CDR2 is SYDVKM. The germline V and J ends were trimmed by 6 bases and 2 bases, with 17 bases remaining between them. The CDR3 DNA reads TGTGCCAGCAGCCAAGACCGGGACATAGCCTACGAGCAGTACTTC. This codes for CASSQDRDIAYEQYF.

The chain joins TRBV28 to TRBJ2-3, with no clear D. CDR1 is MDHEN and CDR2 is SYDVKM in the germline V gene. The CDR3 spans 14 residues. The V end lost 5 bases, the J end lost 8 bases, and 17 bases lay between the germline ends. The CDR3 region is CASSLPPSMGTQYF. The DNA of the CDR3 is TGTGCCAGCAGTCTACCCCCGAGTATGGGTACGCAGTATTTT.

The rearrangement joins TRBV7-2 to TRBJ2-4; D may be TRBD1 or TRBD2 (5 bases each). Per the germline V gene, CDR1 is SGHTA and CDR2 is FQGNSA. The V end lost 1 base, the J end lost 7 bases, and 11 bases lay between the germline ends. The CDR3 is made up of 14 amino acids. DNA of the CDR3: TGTGCCAGCAGCTTAGGAGGGGCACGGAACATTCAGTACTTC. Translated: CASSLGGARNIQYF.

This clonotype turned up a few times. The rearrangement uses TRBV7-9 and TRBJ2-1; TRBD1 matches 8 bases. The DNA end favors TRBJ2-5, so the J call may be wrong. CDR1 and CDR2 (germline): SEHNR, FQNEAQ (reference sequence). This CDR3 has 13 amino acids. The CDR3 DNA follows: TGTGCCAGCAGCGTGGACAGGGTACAGACCCAGTACTTC. Translation: CASSVDRVQTQYF.

This clonotype was seen more than once but under ten times. The rearrangement uses TRBV20-1 and TRBJ2-5, with D possibly TRBD2 on 6 matching bases. The CDR3 sequence is 14 residues long. The V gene's germline CDR1 is DFQATT and CDR2 SNEGSKA (reference sequence). Written as DNA, the CDR3 is TGCAGCCTCCAGCCCGGGGGACCCGGGGAGACCCAGTACTTC. Its translation is CSLQPGGPGETQYF.

The genes are TRBV28 and TRBJ2-1; D is unresolved. Trimming cost V 3 bases and J 5 bases, with 14 bases left between them. Germline V gene data show CDR1 as MDHEN and CDR2 as SYDVKM. The CDR3 has 15 residues. In nucleotides, the CDR3 is TGTGCCAGCAGTTTTTGGCAGACGGCCAACAATGAGCAGTTCTTC. It specifies CASSFWQTANNEQFF. Full variable domain (rest looked up from reference TRBV28 and TRBJ2-1): DVKVTQSSRYLVKRTGEKVFLECVQDMDHENMFWYRQDPGLGLRLIYFSYDVKMKEKGDIPEGYSVSREKKERFSLILESASTNQTSMYLCASSFWQTANNEQFFGPGTRLTVL.

The chain carries TRBV3-1 and TRBJ2-1; D might be TRBD2 (6 bases). With 0 bases removed from V and 4 bases from J, the gap between germline ends came to 13 bases. In germline, CDR1 is LGHDT, CDR2 YNNKEL (reference sequence). The CDR3 is made up of 16 amino acids. This chain's CDR3 is CASSQEWDSYYNEQFF. DNA for the CDR3: TGTGCCAGCAGCCAAGAATGGGACTCATATTACAATGAGCAGTTCTTC.

The chain is built from TRBV19 and TRBJ1-5; D is unresolved. V lost 0 bases and J 1 base, leaving 7 bases between the germline ends. This CDR3 has 15 residues. CDR1 and CDR2 (germline): LNHDA, SQIVND (reference sequence). The CDR3: CASSIDLQSNQPQHF. The CDR3 DNA follows: TGTGCCAGTAGTATAGATCTACAGAGCAATCAGCCCCAGCATTTT. Full variable domain (missing parts from reference TRBV19 and TRBJ1-5): DGGITQSPKYLFRKEGQNVTLSCEQNLNHDAMYWYRQDPGQGLRLIYYSQIVNDFQKGDIAEGYSVSREKKESFPLTVTSAQKNPTAFYLCASSIDLQSNQPQHFGDGTRLSIL.

In DNA, the CDR3 is TGTGCCAGCAGCTTCGGGTCTATGGGTCCGTTGGAGCGTCCGTTCTTC. This translates into CASSFGSMGPLERPFF. This chain joins TRBV11-2 and TRBJ2-1; no reliable D call. Trimming cost V 3 bases and J 15 bases, with 27 bases left between them. The V gene's germline CDR1 is SGHAT and CDR2 FQNNGV. The CDR3 runs to 16 residues.

In its sample, this clonotype was seen a few times. This chain connects TRBV28 to TRBJ2-7; D remains ambiguous. This CDR3 comprises 14 residues. Per the germline V gene, CDR1 is MDHEN and CDR2 is SYDVKM. Trimming took 4 bases from V and 0 from J, leaving 10 bases between them. The CDR3 spells CASSSVLSSYEQYF. CDR3 sequence (DNA): TGTGCCAGCAGTTCAGTCCTAAGCTCCTACGAGCAGTACTTC.

J is TRBJ2-1 and V is TRBV27; 7 bases align to TRBD2. Germline V lookup: CDR1 MNHEY, CDR2 SMNVEV (reference sequence). With 4 bases clipped from V and 6 bases from J, the junction kept 6 bases outside the gene matches. There are 14 residues in the CDR3. The CDR3 bases are TGTGCCAGCAGTTCCGGACTAGTGGTCAATGAGCAGTTCTTC. This gives the protein CASSSGLVVNEQFF.

The chain has TRBV10-3 and TRBJ1-1; D is ambiguous. Germline V lookup: CDR1 ENHRY, CDR2 SYGVKD. CDR3 length: 14 residues. V lost 2 bases and J lost 0, with 7 bases in between. The DNA for the CDR3 is TGTGCCATCAGTGAGGGCAGTTTGAACACTGAAGCTTTCTTT. This translates into CAISEGSLNTEAFF.

V and J are TRBV20-1 and TRBJ2-7; D is perhaps TRBD1 (5 bases). CDR1 and CDR2 (germline): DFQATT, SNEGSKA (reference sequence). This CDR3 is built from 13 residues. Trimming removed 4 bases from V and 5 bases from J, with 15 bases in between. The CDR3 coding sequence is TGCAGTGCTATAAGGGGAAATAGGGACGAGCAGTACTTC. Its translation: CSAIRGNRDEQYF.

The sample holds a few counts of this clonotype. This rearrangement joins TRBV6-8 to TRBJ2-7; D is undetermined. Germline V gene sequence: CDR1 MNHGY, CDR2 SAAAGT. This CDR3 is built from 14 residues. Trimming removed 7 bases at V and 0 bases at J, with 13 bases between. DNA of the CDR3: TGTGCCAGCACCAGACCGTCGAGCTCCTACGAGCAGTACTTC. This translates into CASTRPSSSYEQYF.

This clonotype has a handful of counts. V usage is TRBV5-1 and J usage is TRBJ1-6; D might be TRBD1 (6 bases). V gave up 2 bases and J gave up 0 bases, with 9 bases separating them. The germline V gene has CDR1 SGHRS and CDR2 YFSETQ. The CDR3 spans 16 residues. The CDR3 DNA reads as TGCGCCAGCAGCTTCCAGGGGAGCTCCTATAATTCACCCCTCCACTTT. Its translation: CASSFQGSSYNSPLHF.

This chain joins TRBV7-6 and TRBJ2-1; D is unresolved. From germline, CDR1 is SGHVS and CDR2 FNYEAQ. This CDR3 is 15 amino acids long. V was pared by 6 bases and J by 5 bases, with 17 bases between. The CDR3 loop is CASSLAYGKNNEQFF. CDR3 bases: TGTGCCAGCAGTTTGGCTTATGGGAAAAACAATGAGCAGTTCTTC.

This clonotype has just a few counts. The gene calls are TRBV28 and TRBJ2-1; maybe TRBD1 (5 bases). The CDR3 covers 15 residues. Germline assignment: CDR1 MDHEN and CDR2 SYDVKM. V was cut by 4 bases and J by 0 bases, with 10 bases left in between. CDR3 nucleotides: TGTGCCAGCAGTTACAGGCCCACCTCCTACAATGAGCAGTTCTTC. Encoded protein: CASSYRPTSYNEQFF. Variable domain in full (rest from reference TRBV28 and TRBJ2-1): DVKVTQSSRYLVKRTGEKVFLECVQDMDHENMFWYRQDPGLGLRLIYFSYDVKMKEKGDIPEGYSVSREKKERFSLILESASTNQTSMYLCASSYRPTSYNEQFFGPGTRLTVL.

Concerning this clonotype itself: One end of the junction is discordant with germline, which a read error may explain. The chain has TRBV29-1 and TRBJ2-3, with D unresolved. The CDR3 totals 10 residues. Germline lookup yields CDR1 SQVTM and CDR2 ANQGSEA. The CDR3 reads CSAHTDTQCF. The CDR3 region has the DNA TGCAGCGCCCATACAGATACGCAGTGTTTT.

The chain combines TRBV18 with TRBJ2-5; D ambiguous. The CDR3 extends over 14 amino acids. V shed 9 bases and J shed 4 bases, with 18 bases lying between them. Looked up from germline, CDR1 is KGHSH and CDR2 is LQKENI. The DNA of the CDR3 is TGTGCCAGTCAGAGCAGCAGCCCCGCAGAGACCCAGTACTTC. This gives the protein CASQSSSPAETQYF.

This clonotype turned up a few times. This chain uses TRBV7-3 with TRBJ2-6; D remains unclear. V lost 2 bases to trimming and J lost 2 bases, with 7 bases between them. This CDR3 region has 15 residues. Germline assignment: CDR1 SGHTA and CDR2 FQGTGA. The CDR3, as DNA: TGTGCCAGCAGCTTAGTAGCCCCTGGGGCCAACGTCCTGACTTTC. It encodes CASSLVAPGANVLTF.

V is TRBV20-1 and J is TRBJ1-1, with D possibly TRBD1 on 6 matching bases. With 1 base removed from V and 7 bases from J, the gap between germline ends came to 10 bases. This CDR3 contains 12 residues. Germline CDR1 and CDR2: DFQATT and SNEGSKA (reference sequence). The CDR3: CSARVSDSEAFF. The DNA for the CDR3 is TGCAGTGCTAGAGTTTCGGACAGTGAAGCTTTCTTT.